Below are 23 T cell receptor beta chains sequenced from a single sample in a study of regulatory T cells in long-lasting Graves disease. Time point specified: newly diagnosed GD, antithyroid drugs for less than 3 months. TCR sequences were obtained from RNA taken from PBMCs. Library construction for TCR beta used iRepertoire HTBI primers and Arm-PCR of CDR3 regions. MiXCR was run by TCRdb on the multiplex PCR reads, yielding one entry per CDR3 protein. The sample lists 400,000 to 550,000 distinct CDR3 sequences, about a sixth occurring once. Separately, the same data were catalogued under a study of T cells in Graves' hyperthyroidism and ophthalmopathy.

The sequencing used peripheral blood mononuclear cells (PBMCs), collected at new diagnosis, from a patient treated with antithyroid drugs. These receptors originate from a woman aged 18-30 years with Graves disease.

Remarks on this clonotype: A far larger clone is only one base removed, so a read error is likely. The V call is TRBV2, the J call TRBJ2-2; either TRBD1 or TRBD2 may fit D (5 bases each). Germline V gives CDR1 SNHLY, CDR2 FYNNEI. V lost 6 bases and J lost 4, with 15 bases in between. The CDR3 runs to 15 residues. CDR3 sequence: CASSLGTQGTGELFF. CDR3 in DNA: TGTGCCAGCAGCTTGGGGACGCAGGGCACCGGGGAGCTGTTTTTT.

At least ten counts were recorded for this clonotype. V and J are TRBV7-3 and TRBJ2-3; D is possibly TRBD1 (5 bases). The V end was cut by 5 bases, the J end by 1 base, with 13 bases between. The germline gives CDR1 SGHTA, CDR2 FQGTGA. The CDR3 has 15 amino acids. CDR3 nucleotide sequence: TGTGCCAGCAGCGTAGGGGCGGACCGCACAGATACGCAGTATTTT. Translation gives CASSVGADRTDTQYF.

This clonotype has at least ten counts. The chain employs TRBV7-2 and TRBJ2-1, with D perhaps being TRBD1 or TRBD2 (5 bases each). The CDR3 has 17 amino acids. The germline V and J ends were trimmed by 5 bases and 8 bases, with 25 bases remaining between them. From germline, CDR1 is SGHTA and CDR2 FQGNSA. CDR3 nucleotides: TGTGCCAGCAGCCCCAAATCCAGGGACCTCCGAGGGGATGAGCAGTTCTTC. Protein: CASSPKSRDLRGDEQFF. Combining the CDR3 with reference TRBV7-2 and TRBJ2-1 gives the whole variable domain GAGVSQSPSNKVTEKGKDVELRCDPISGHTALYWYRQSLGQGLEFLIYFQGNSAPDKSGLPSDRFSAERTGGSVSTLTIQRTQQEDSAVYLCASSPKSRDLRGDEQFFGPGTRLTVL.

This clonotype was counted at least ten times. The gene calls are TRBV5-5 and TRBJ1-5; D unresolved. The germline V and J ends were trimmed by 0 bases and 2 bases, with 9 bases remaining between them. Looked up from germline, CDR1 is SGHKS and CDR2 is YYEKEE (reference sequence). This CDR3 spans 15 amino acids. CDR3 DNA sequence: TGTGCCAGCAGCTTGGGTTCTTGGGGCAATCAGCCCCAGCATTTT. This encodes CASSLGSWGNQPQHF.

Many counts were recorded for this clonotype. The DNA of the CDR3 is TGTGCCGCACGGGGGGGGGGACTCCCCTCCTACGAGCAGTACTTC. Its protein product is CAARGGGLPSYEQYF. The V call is TRBV30, the J call TRBJ2-7, with TRBD2 matching over 8 bases. V lost 8 bases and J lost 0; bases outside the gene matches: 12. The CDR3 has 15 amino acids. Germline CDR1 reads GTSNPN; CDR2 reads SVGIG (reference sequence).

This clonotype was found many times. The CDR3 DNA is TGCGCCAGCAGCCAAGAAGGGGGCTATGGCTACACCTTC. Translated, it gives CASSQEGGYGYTF. This chain connects TRBV4-1 to TRBJ1-2, with a tentative D call TRBD1 (6 bases). CDR3 length: 13 residues. The V gene lost 0 bases and the J gene lost 4 bases, with 6 bases spanning the gap. Germline lookup yields CDR1 MGHRA and CDR2 YSYEKL.

There are many counts of this clonotype. The rearrangement links TRBV20-1 to TRBJ2-3, with D maybe TRBD2 (5 bases). This CDR3 has 14 amino acids. Trimming stripped 0 bases from V and 0 bases from J, with 7 bases between. CDR1 and CDR2 from the germline V gene are DFQATT and SNEGSKA (reference sequence). The CDR3 protein is CSARDWTSTDTQYF. CDR3 coding DNA: TGCAGTGCTAGAGATTGGACTAGCACAGATACGCAGTATTTT.

This clonotype was observed many times. This chain links TRBV20-1 with TRBJ2-7; 9 bases are a match to TRBD2. With V trimmed by 0 bases and J by 2 bases, 5 bases remained unmatched. This CDR3 is built from 15 residues. Germline V gene data show CDR1 as DFQATT and CDR2 as SNEGSKA (reference sequence). CDR3 sequence reads: CSARDGASGTYEQYF. The CDR3 DNA reads TGCAGTGCTAGAGATGGGGCTAGCGGGACCTACGAGCAGTACTTC.

This clonotype appeared a few times. The rearrangement joins TRBV30 to TRBJ1-5; D gene uncertain. The CDR3 length is 20 residues. Germline V lookup: CDR1 GTSNPN, CDR2 SVGIG (reference sequence). The V gene lost 2 bases and the J gene lost 0 bases, with 26 bases spanning the gap. The CDR3: CAWSIKGGQKARVSNQPQHF. In DNA, the CDR3 is TGTGCCTGGAGTATTAAGGGTGGCCAGAAGGCTAGGGTTAGCAATCAGCCCCAGCATTTT.

This clonotype has only a few counts. The genes are TRBV14 and TRBJ1-1; a weak D match, TRBD1 (5 bases). There are 14 residues in the CDR3. The V gene lost 1 base and the J gene lost 6 bases, with 12 bases spanning the gap. Germline lookup yields CDR1 SGHDN and CDR2 FVKESK. CDR3: CASSQGRGRAEAFF. DNA of the CDR3: TGTGCCAGCAGCCAAGGTAGGGGACGGGCTGAAGCTTTCTTT.

Ten or more counts support this clonotype. The J gene is TRBJ2-7, the V gene TRBV2; D is unresolved. This CDR3 is built from 12 residues. Deletions cut 5 bases from V and 7 bases from J, with 12 bases between. Germline CDR1 and CDR2: SNHLY and FYNNEI. The CDR3 DNA is TGTGCCAGCAGTCACAACTACGGGGAGCAGTACTTC. It is translated as CASSHNYGEQYF.

This clonotype was seen only a few times. The chain is built from TRBV7-9 and TRBJ2-3; a weak D match, TRBD1 (6 bases). The CDR3 length is 15 residues. V was shortened by 5 bases and J by 2 bases, with 14 bases between the two germline ends. The germline V gene encodes CDR1 SEHNR and CDR2 FQNEAQ (reference sequence). CDR3: CASSPTGTLTDTQYF. DNA for the CDR3: TGTGCCAGCAGCCCCACCGGGACACTCACAGATACGCAGTATTTT.

This clonotype showed up just a few times. The chain has TRBV5-1 and TRBJ2-5, with D maybe TRBD2 (5 bases). Germline V CDR1 and CDR2: SGHRS, YFSETQ. The CDR3 is 17 residues long. Trimming removed 0 bases at V and 2 bases at J, with 17 bases between. For the CDR3, the DNA is TGCGCCAGCAGCTTGGAGCCCTCGGGGATACTTCAAGAGACCCAGTACTTC. This codes for CASSLEPSGILQETQYF.

This clonotype was seen ten or more times. This sequence joins TRBV28 and TRBJ2-3; either TRBD1 or TRBD2 may fit D (6 bases each). The CDR3 contains 15 residues. V was pared by 5 bases and J by 1 base, with 13 bases between. Germline CDR1 and CDR2: MDHEN and SYDVKM. The CDR3: CASSIRGRGTDTQYF. The CDR3 DNA sequence: TGTGCCAGCAGTATCCGGGGGCGGGGCACAGATACGCAGTATTTT.

At least ten counts were recorded for this clonotype. This sequence joins TRBV7-2 and TRBJ2-1; 8 bases fit TRBD2. The CDR3 is made up of 22 amino acids. Germline-derived CDR1 and CDR2 are SGHTA and FQGNSA. Germline trimming cut 2 bases from V and 6 bases from J; bases unmatched to any gene: 27. CDR3 DNA sequence: TGTGCCAGCAGCTTATGGGGCACTCTGGCGGGAGGAAGTCGGGGAAGGTTCAATGAGCAGTTCTTC. Encoded protein: CASSLWGTLAGGSRGRFNEQFF.

This chain connects TRBV18 to TRBJ2-7, with D perhaps matching TRBD2 (5 bases). Per the germline V gene, CDR1 is KGHSH and CDR2 is LQKENI. CDR3 length: 13 amino acids. Trimming cost V 4 bases and J 7 bases, with 14 bases left between them. The CDR3, as DNA: TGTGCCAGCTCACAACAGAGGGCAGGAGAGCAGTACTTC. Translation: CASSQQRAGEQYF.

This clonotype was counted only a few times. The gene calls are TRBV6-2 or TRBV6-3 and TRBJ2-5, with D maybe TRBD2 (6 bases). This CDR3 comprises 17 residues. Germline V CDR1 and CDR2: MNHEY, SVGEGT. Trimming removed 2 bases at V and 2 bases at J, with 18 bases between. The CDR3 sequence: CASSYHFGQEGQETQYF. The CDR3 DNA is TGTGCCAGCAGTTACCATTTTGGTCAGGAGGGGCAAGAGACCCAGTACTTC.

The chain employs TRBV29-1 and TRBJ2-7; 7 nucleotides line up with TRBD2. The CDR3 has 13 amino acids. J was trimmed by 5 bases and V by 4 bases; bases with no gene match: 8. CDR1 is SQVTM, CDR2 ANQGSEA, per germline. The CDR3 sequence is CSVVVSGLNEQYF. CDR3 DNA sequence: TGCAGCGTTGTTGTTAGCGGGTTGAACGAGCAGTACTTC.

Only a few counts were recorded for this clonotype. The gene calls are TRBV5-1 and TRBJ2-1, with 10 bases identical to TRBD2. The CDR3 has 17 amino acids. Germline lookup yields CDR1 SGHRS and CDR2 YFSETQ. With V trimmed by 4 bases and J by 4 bases, 11 bases remained unmatched. This CDR3 is CASSLQGTSAPYNEQFF. As DNA, the CDR3 is TGCGCCAGCAGCCTCCAAGGGACTAGCGCCCCATACAATGAGCAGTTCTTC.

V is TRBV6-5 and J is TRBJ2-7, with D maybe TRBD1 (5 bases). Germline V gives CDR1 MNHEY, CDR2 SVGAGI. The length of the CDR3 is 13 residues. The V end was cut by 4 bases, the J end by 3 bases, with 10 bases between. The DNA for the CDR3 is TGTGCCAGCAGTTCGGACACATTCTACGAGCAGTACTTC. Its translation is CASSSDTFYEQYF.

As for this clonotype: This could be a read error, since a much larger clone is one nucleotide away. The chain recombines TRBV6-1 with TRBJ2-7; D is tentatively TRBD1 or TRBD2 (7 bases each). CDR3 length: 15 amino acids. Per the germline V gene, CDR1 is MNHNS and CDR2 is SASEGT. Trimming stripped 8 bases from V and 6 bases from J, with 23 bases between. The CDR3 protein is CASGATGQRDGEQYF. In DNA form, the CDR3 reads TGTGCCAGCGGAGCAACGGGACAGCGGGATGGCGAGCAGTACTTC.

This clonotype was recorded many times. This chain joins TRBV3-1 and TRBJ2-1; tentatively, D is TRBD2 (6 bases). The CDR3 spans 17 residues. Germline V gene lookup returns CDR1 LGHDT and CDR2 YNNKEL (reference sequence). Trimming stripped 3 bases from V and 8 bases from J, with 23 bases between. The CDR3 DNA reads as TGTGCCAGCAGCCACAGAGGAGGGAGAGGACACAAGGATGAGCAGTTCTTC. Translated: CASSHRGGRGHKDEQFF.

The chain recombines TRBV12-3 or TRBV12-4 with TRBJ2-1; perhaps TRBD1 as D (6 bases). The ends were cut back, 3 bases at V and 11 bases at J, with 14 bases in the middle. The CDR3 covers 13 residues. CDR3 sequence reads: CASSLLGGGKQFF. Here the CDR3 DNA reads TGTGCCAGCAGTTTGTTAGGGGGTGGTAAGCAGTTCTTC.